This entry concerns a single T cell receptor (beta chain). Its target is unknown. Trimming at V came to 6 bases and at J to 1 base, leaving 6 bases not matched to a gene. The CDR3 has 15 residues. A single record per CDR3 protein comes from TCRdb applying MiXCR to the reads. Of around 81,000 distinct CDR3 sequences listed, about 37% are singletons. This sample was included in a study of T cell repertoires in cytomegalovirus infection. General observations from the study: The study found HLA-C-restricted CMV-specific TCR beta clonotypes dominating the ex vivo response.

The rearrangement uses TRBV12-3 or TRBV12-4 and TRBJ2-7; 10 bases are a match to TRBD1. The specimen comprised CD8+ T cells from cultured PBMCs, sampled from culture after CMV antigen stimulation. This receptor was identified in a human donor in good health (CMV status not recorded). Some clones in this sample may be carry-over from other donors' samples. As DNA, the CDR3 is TGTGCCAGCAGGACCGGGACAGGGGTTTCCTACGAGCAGTACTTC. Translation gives CASRTGTGVSYEQYF.